This TCR beta chain was sequenced during a study of CD8+ T cells in alopecia areata. Study overall: Scoring of severity for treated patients was based on percentage of affected scalp area. Study results and caveats: Association of baseline CD8+ expansion with response is uncertain owing to one nonresponder.

CDR1 and CDR2 (germline): MGHRA, YSYEKL. V lost 0 bases, J lost 0 bases, and 6 bases lay in between. This CDR3 region has 14 residues. A note on this clone: Its antigen is unknown.

cDNA reverse transcribed from extracted RNA served as the sequencing template. The table came from immunoSEQ multiplex PCR; TCRdb's copy has only in-frame clones and leaves some out. The sample yields 95,000 to 150,000 clones, over 60% seen once. Indicated treatment: oral pan-JAK inhibitor, 5-10 mg twice daily. The origin of this receptor is a human donor with alopecia areata. The chain recombines TRBV4-1 with TRBJ2-7; D remains unclear. The input for sequencing was CD4+ T cells sorted from blood, taken at week 4, from a patient treated with tofacitinib. The CDR3 DNA reads TGCGCCAGCAGCCAAGATCCGAACTCCTACGAGCAGTACTTC. Translation: CASSQDPNSYEQYF.